Listed here are 17 T cell receptor beta chains from one sample, sequenced in a study of CD8+ T cells in alopecia areata. Sequencing templates came from extracted RNA that was reverse transcribed into cDNA. Data came from immunoSEQ multiplex PCR; TCRdb stores just in-frame clones and leaves some out. Of 130,000 to 150,000 clones in the sample, around 47% are singletons; the top ten hold approximately 7%. Source material: CD4+ T cells sorted from blood. The source of these receptors is a human donor with alopecia areata.

This clone was seen a handful of times. The genes are TRBV7-8 and TRBJ2-5, with TRBD2 identical over 8 bases. The CDR3 has 15 residues. The V segment lost 5 bases and the J segment 5 bases; nucleotides outside the gene matches: 10. CDR1 SGHVS and CDR2 FQNEAQ come from the germline V gene. The CDR3 here is CASSLRSSGVETQYF. CDR3 in DNA: TGTGCCAGCAGCCTGCGGAGTAGCGGGGTGGAGACCCAGTACTTC.

The chain carries TRBV28 and TRBJ2-7; D remains unclear. From germline, CDR1 is MDHEN and CDR2 SYDVKM. The CDR3 runs to 16 residues. Trimming removed 2 bases from V and 0 bases from J, with 14 bases in between. For the CDR3, the DNA is TGTGCCAGCAGTTTACCGGGCGGCAGCACCTCCTACGAGCAGTACTTC. This sequence encodes CASSLPGGSTSYEQYF.

The chain recombines TRBV28 with TRBJ2-3, with unresolved D. Germline CDR1 is MDHEN and CDR2 is SYDVKM. The CDR3 sequence is 12 residues long. The V and J ends lost 4 bases and 2 bases respectively, with 4 bases between them. CDR3 protein: CASSSNTDTQYF. CDR3 DNA sequence: TGTGCCAGCAGTTCCAACACAGATACGCAGTATTTT.

This clone showed up just a few times. J is TRBJ2-2 and V is TRBV27; weak D call: TRBD1 (6 bases). Per germline, CDR1 MNHEY and CDR2 SMNVEV (reference sequence). The CDR3 totals 13 residues. V dropped 6 bases and J dropped 5 bases, with 10 bases sitting between them. The CDR3 sequence: CASRDRGTGELFF. The CDR3 DNA sequence: TGTGCCAGCAGGGATAGGGGGACCGGGGAGCTGTTTTTT.

The rearrangement uses TRBV18 and TRBJ2-7; 12 bases line up with TRBD2. The V gene end was trimmed by 3 bases and the J gene end by 6 bases; junction bases not matched to a gene: 3. The length of the CDR3 is 14 residues. Germline V gene data show CDR1 as KGHSH and CDR2 as LQKENI. In nucleotides, the CDR3 is TGTGCCAGCTCACCGACTAGCGGGAGAGTCGAGCAGTACTTC. Translating it yields CASSPTSGRVEQYF.

The chain is built from TRBV13 and TRBJ2-5; D remains unclear. CDR1 and CDR2 from the germline V gene are PRHDT and FYEKMQ (reference sequence). There are 11 residues in the CDR3. Trimming shortened V by 2 bases and J by 4 bases, and 2 bases separated the two germline ends. Here the CDR3 reads CASSLRETQYF. The CDR3 coding sequence is TGTGCCAGCAGCTTAAGAGAGACCCAGTACTTC.

This clone was recorded a few times. The chain is built from TRBV28 and TRBJ2-5; 10 bases agree with TRBD1. Germline CDR1 and CDR2: MDHEN and SYDVKM. The CDR3 has 13 amino acids. The V gene end was trimmed by 6 bases and the J gene end by 5 bases; junction bases not matched to a gene: 3. CDR3 DNA: TGTGCCAGCAGGACAGGGGGCGCGGAGACCCAGTACTTC. Translated: CASRTGGAETQYF.

This rearrangement joins TRBV7-3 to TRBJ2-7; 8 positions agree with TRBD2. The CDR3 runs 16 residues. Trimming cost V 1 base and J 3 bases; bases outside gene matches: 8. Per germline, CDR1 SGHTA and CDR2 FQGTGA. CDR3 in amino acids: CASSLMGPGTSYEQYF. CDR3 in DNA: TGTGCCAGCAGCTTAATGGGCCCCGGGACTAGCTACGAGCAGTACTTC.

V gene TRBV29-1 combines with J gene TRBJ2-1; the D gene is possibly TRBD2 (5 bases). The CDR3 consists of 12 residues. V lost 0 bases and J lost 10, with 10 bases in between. CDR1 and CDR2 from the germline V gene are SQVTM and ANQGSEA. The DNA for the CDR3 is TGCAGCGTTGAAGATGGGTGGGAGGAGCAGTTCTTC. It specifies CSVEDGWEEQFF.

This clone was recorded a few times. This chain joins TRBV7-3 and TRBJ1-1, with 9 bases that match TRBD1. CDR3 length: 14 residues. The germline V gene encodes CDR1 SGHTA and CDR2 FQGTGA. J lost 5 bases, V lost 5 bases, and 6 bases had no gene match. CDR3 DNA: TGTGCCAGCAGCCCCGACAGGGGGAGGACTGAAGCTTTCTTT. Translation gives CASSPDRGRTEAFF. Looking up the rest from reference TRBV7-3 and TRBJ1-1 gives the full variable domain: GAGVSQTPSNKVTEKGKYVELRCDPISGHTALYWYRQSLGQGPEFLIYFQGTGAADDSGLPNDRFFAVRPEGSVSTLKIQRTERGDSAVYLCASSPDRGRTEAFFGQGTRLTVV.

The rearrangement links TRBV30 to TRBJ1-1, with D unresolved. The V end was cut by 2 bases, the J end by 3 bases, with 13 bases between. There are 14 residues in the CDR3. From germline, CDR1 is GTSNPN and CDR2 SVGIG (reference sequence). The CDR3 coding sequence is TGTGCCTGGAGTCTTCTGGGTGGGGACACTGAAGCTTTCTTT. Translated, it gives CAWSLLGGDTEAFF.

This clone showed up just a few times. Other DNA sequences of this sample code for an identical CDR3. V and J are TRBV19 and TRBJ2-1; a weak D match, TRBD2 (6 bases). V lost 9 bases and J 4 bases, leaving 10 bases between the germline ends. From germline, CDR1 is LNHDA and CDR2 SQIVND (reference sequence). The CDR3 is made up of 12 amino acids. The CDR3 nucleotides read TGTGCCAGCAGGGACTCATACAATGAGCAGTTCTTC. This encodes CASRDSYNEQFF.

The chain joins TRBV29-1 to TRBJ1-2; D unclear. V was trimmed by 7 bases and J by 0 bases, leaving 6 bases between them. The CDR3 contains 11 residues. From germline, CDR1 is SQVTM and CDR2 ANQGSEA. CDR3 sequence: CSAGPNYGYTF. The CDR3 DNA reads TGCAGCGCCGGACCTAACTATGGCTACACCTTC.

This clone was detected a few times. The chain employs TRBV5-1 and TRBJ2-5, with 7 bases matching TRBD2. V gave up 1 base and J gave up 6 bases; unmatched junction bases: 12. Germline V gives CDR1 SGHRS, CDR2 YFSETQ. The CDR3 runs to 16 residues. CDR3 DNA sequence: TGCGCCAGCAGCTTGAGCGGGGCGAGCATGGGAAAGACCCAGTACTTC. Its translation: CASSLSGASMGKTQYF. The full variable domain, completed using reference TRBV5-1 and TRBJ2-5, is KAGVTQTPRYLIKTRGQQVTLSCSPISGHRSVSWYQQTPGQGLQFLFEYFSETQRNKGNFPGRFSGRQFSNSRSEMNVSTLELGDSALYLCASSLSGASMGKTQYFGPGTRLLVL.

This sequence joins TRBV18 and TRBJ2-7; no reliable D call. The ends were cut back, 5 bases at V and 0 bases at J, with 5 bases in the middle. The germline gives CDR1 KGHSH, CDR2 LQKENI. This CDR3 comprises 12 residues. The CDR3: CASSVSSYEQYF. The CDR3 nucleotides are TGTGCCAGCTCAGTTAGCTCCTACGAGCAGTACTTC.

The chain combines TRBV29-1 with TRBJ2-7; no firm D call. V was pared by 1 base and J by 5 bases, with 18 bases between. Looked up from germline, CDR1 is SQVTM and CDR2 is ANQGSEA. CDR3 length: 15 amino acids. For the CDR3, the DNA is TGCAGCGTTGAAGCCACCTCCTGGGCTGGAAACGAGCAGTACTTC. It is translated as CSVEATSWAGNEQYF.

This sequence joins TRBV15 and TRBJ2-1; D may be TRBD2 (6 bases). There are 14 residues in the CDR3. The germline V gene encodes CDR1 LNHNV and CDR2 YYDKDF (reference sequence). The V end was cut by 5 bases, the J end by 5 bases, with 13 bases between. CDR3 amino acids: CATSAGPRDNEQFF. In nucleotides, the CDR3 is TGTGCCACCAGCGCGGGACCTAGGGACAATGAGCAGTTCTTC.